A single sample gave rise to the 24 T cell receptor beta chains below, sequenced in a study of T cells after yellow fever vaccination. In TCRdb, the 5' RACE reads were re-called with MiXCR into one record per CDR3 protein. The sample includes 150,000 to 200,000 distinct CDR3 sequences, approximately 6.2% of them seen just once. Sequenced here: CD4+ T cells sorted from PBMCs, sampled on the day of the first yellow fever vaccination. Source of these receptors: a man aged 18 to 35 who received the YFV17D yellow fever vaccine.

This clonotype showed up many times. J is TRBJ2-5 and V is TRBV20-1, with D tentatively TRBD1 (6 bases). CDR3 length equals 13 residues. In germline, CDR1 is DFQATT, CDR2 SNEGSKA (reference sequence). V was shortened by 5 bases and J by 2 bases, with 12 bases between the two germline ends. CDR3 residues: CSALDSTQETQYF. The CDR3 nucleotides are TGCAGTGCTTTGGACAGCACACAAGAGACCCAGTACTTC.

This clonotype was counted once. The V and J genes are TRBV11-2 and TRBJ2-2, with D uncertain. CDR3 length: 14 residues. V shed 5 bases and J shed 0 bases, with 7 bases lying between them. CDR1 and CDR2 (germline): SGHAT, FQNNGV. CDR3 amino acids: CASSHYPNTGELFF. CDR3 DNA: TGTGCCAGCAGCCACTACCCGAACACCGGGGAGCTGTTTTTT. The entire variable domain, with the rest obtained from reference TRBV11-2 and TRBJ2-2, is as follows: EAGVAQSPRYKIIEKRQSVAFWCNPISGHATLYWYQQILGQGPKLLIQFQNNGVVDDSQLPKDRFSAERLKGVDSTLKIQPAKLEDSAVYLCASSHYPNTGELFFGEGSRLTVL.

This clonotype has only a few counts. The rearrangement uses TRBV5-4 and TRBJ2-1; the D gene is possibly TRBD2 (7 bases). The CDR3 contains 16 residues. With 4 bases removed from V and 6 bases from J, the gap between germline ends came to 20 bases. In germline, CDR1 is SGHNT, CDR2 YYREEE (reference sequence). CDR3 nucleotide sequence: TGTGCCAGCAGCCTTGGTGGGGCGGGGGCGTTCAATGAGCAGTTCTTC. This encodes CASSLGGAGAFNEQFF.

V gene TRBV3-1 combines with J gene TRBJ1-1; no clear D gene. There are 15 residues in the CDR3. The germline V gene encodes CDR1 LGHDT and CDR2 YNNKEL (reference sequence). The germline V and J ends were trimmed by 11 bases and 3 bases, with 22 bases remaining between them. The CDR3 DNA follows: TGTGCCTCCTGCGTCCAGCCCCGGTCGGACACTGAAGCTTTCTTT. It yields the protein CASCVQPRSDTEAFF.

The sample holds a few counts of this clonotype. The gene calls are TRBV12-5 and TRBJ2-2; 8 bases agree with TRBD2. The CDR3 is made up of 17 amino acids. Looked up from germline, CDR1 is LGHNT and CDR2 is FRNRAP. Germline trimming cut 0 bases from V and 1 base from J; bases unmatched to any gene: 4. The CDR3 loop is CASGLVREGLNTGELFF. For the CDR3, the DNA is TGTGCTAGTGGTTTGGTACGGGAGGGCTTGAACACCGGGGAGCTGTTTTTT.

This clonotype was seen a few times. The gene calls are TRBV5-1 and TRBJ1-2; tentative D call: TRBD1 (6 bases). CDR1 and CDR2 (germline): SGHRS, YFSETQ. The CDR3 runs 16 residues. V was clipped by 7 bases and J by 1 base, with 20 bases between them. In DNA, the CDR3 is TGCGCCAGCGTCCCTGGACAGCCCGCTGGTAACTATGGCTACACCTTC. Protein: CASVPGQPAGNYGYTF.

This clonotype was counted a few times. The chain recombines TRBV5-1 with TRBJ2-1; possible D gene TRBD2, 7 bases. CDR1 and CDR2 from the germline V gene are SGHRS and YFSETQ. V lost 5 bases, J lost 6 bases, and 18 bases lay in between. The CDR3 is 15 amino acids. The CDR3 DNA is TGCGCCAGCAGGGCCCCGGGGGGCGGGTCCAATGAGCAGTTCTTC. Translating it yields CASRAPGGGSNEQFF.

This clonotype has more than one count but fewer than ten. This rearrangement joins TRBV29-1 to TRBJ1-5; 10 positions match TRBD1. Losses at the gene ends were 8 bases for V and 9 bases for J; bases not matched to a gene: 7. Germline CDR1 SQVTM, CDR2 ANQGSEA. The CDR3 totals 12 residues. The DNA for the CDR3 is TGCAGCCCGGGACAGGGGCCGGCGCCCCAGCATTTT. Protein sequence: CSPGQGPAPQHF.

In nucleotides, the CDR3 is TGCGCCAGCAGCTTGGGAGGCTCAGGGGAAGCTGAAGCTTTCTTT. It is translated as CASSLGGSGEAEAFF. The V and J genes are TRBV5-1 and TRBJ1-1; weak D call: TRBD1 (6 bases). CDR1 is SGHRS and CDR2 is YFSETQ in the germline V gene. Trimming took 0 bases from V and 6 from J, leaving 15 bases between them. The CDR3 length is 15 residues.

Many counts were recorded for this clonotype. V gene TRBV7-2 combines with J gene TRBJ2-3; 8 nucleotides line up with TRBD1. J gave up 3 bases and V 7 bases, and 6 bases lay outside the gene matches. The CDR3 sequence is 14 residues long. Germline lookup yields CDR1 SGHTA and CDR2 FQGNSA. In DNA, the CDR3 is TGTGCCAGCACCAACCGACAGGGGACAGATACGCAGTATTTT. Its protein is CASTNRQGTDTQYF.

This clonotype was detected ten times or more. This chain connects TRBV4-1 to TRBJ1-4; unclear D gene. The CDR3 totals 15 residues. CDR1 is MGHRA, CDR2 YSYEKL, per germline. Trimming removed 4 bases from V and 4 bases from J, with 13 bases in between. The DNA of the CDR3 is TGCGCCAGCAGCCCCCCAAACGGGCTTAATGAAAAACTGTTTTTT. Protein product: CASSPPNGLNEKLFF.

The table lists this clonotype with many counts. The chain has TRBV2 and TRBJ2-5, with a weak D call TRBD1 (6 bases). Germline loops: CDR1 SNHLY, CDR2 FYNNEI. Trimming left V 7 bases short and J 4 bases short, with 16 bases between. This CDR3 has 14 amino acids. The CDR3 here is CASMDSSPRETQYF. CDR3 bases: TGTGCCAGCATGGACAGCTCCCCTAGAGAGACCCAGTACTTC.

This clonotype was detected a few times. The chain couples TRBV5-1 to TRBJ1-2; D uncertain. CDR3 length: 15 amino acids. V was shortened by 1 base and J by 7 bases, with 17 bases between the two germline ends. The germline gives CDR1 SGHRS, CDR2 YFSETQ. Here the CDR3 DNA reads TGCGCCAGCAGCTTGCGAGCGACCTCCAAAGGTGGCTACACCTTC. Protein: CASSLRATSKGGYTF.

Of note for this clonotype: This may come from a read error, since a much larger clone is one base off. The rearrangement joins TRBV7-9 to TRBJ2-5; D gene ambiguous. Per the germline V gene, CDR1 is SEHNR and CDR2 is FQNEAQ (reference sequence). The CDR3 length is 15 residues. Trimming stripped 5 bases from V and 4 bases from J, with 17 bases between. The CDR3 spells CASSLIGQPRETQYF. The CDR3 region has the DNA TGTGCCAGCAGCCTTATCGGTCAGCCCCGAGAGACCCAGTACTTC.

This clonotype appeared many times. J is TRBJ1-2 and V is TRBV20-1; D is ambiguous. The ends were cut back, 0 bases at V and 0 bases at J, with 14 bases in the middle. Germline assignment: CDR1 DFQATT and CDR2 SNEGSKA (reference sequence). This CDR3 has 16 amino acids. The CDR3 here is CSARDQPGRANYGYTF. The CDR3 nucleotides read TGCAGTGCTAGAGATCAACCAGGTCGGGCTAACTATGGCTACACCTTC.

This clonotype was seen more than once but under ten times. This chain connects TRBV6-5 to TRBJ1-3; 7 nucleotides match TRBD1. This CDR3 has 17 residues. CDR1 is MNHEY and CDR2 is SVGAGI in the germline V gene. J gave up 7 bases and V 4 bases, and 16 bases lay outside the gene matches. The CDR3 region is CASSLPTGQINSNTIYF. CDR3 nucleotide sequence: TGTGCCAGCAGTTTGCCAACGGGACAGATAAATAGTAACACCATATATTTT.

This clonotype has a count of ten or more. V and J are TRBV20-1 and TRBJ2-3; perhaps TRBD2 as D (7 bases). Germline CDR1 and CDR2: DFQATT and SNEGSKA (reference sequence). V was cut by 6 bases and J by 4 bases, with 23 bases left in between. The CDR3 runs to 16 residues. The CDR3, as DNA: TGCAGTGCCCCCCTAGGCGGGGGCGCTCCTGCAGATACGCAGTATTTT. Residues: CSAPLGGGAPADTQYF.

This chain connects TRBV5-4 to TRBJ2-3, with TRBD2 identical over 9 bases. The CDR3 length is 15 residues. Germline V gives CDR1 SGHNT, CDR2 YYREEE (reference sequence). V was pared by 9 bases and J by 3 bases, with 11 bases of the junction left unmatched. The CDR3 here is CATTLFAGGTDTQYF. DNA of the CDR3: TGTGCCACCACCCTTTTCGCGGGGGGGACAGATACGCAGTATTTT.

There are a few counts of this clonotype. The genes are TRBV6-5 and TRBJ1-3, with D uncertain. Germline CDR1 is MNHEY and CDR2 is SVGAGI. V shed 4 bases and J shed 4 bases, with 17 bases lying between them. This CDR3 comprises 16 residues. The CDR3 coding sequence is TGTGCCAGCAGTTTGTATGTACCTACCTCCGGAAACACCATATATTTT. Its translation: CASSLYVPTSGNTIYF.

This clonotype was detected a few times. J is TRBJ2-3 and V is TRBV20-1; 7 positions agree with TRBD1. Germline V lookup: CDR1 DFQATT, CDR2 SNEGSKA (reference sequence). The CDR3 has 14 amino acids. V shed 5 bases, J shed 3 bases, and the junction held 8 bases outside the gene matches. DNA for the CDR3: TGCAGTGCTTTCCGGGGCAGGGGGACAGATACGCAGTATTTT. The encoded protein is CSAFRGRGTDTQYF.

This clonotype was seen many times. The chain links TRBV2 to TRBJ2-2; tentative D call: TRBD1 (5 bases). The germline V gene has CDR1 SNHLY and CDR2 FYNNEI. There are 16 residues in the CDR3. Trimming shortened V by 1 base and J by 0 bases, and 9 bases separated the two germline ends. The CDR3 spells CASSEEGRANTGELFF. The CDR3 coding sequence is TGTGCCAGCAGTGAAGAAGGCAGGGCGAACACCGGGGAGCTGTTTTTT.

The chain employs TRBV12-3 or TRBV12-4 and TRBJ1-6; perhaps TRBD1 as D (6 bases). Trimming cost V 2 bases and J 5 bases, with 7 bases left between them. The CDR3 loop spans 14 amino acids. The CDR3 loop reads CASSLQGNNSPLHF. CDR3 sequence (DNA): TGTGCCAGCAGTTTACAGGGGAATAATTCACCCCTCCACTTT.

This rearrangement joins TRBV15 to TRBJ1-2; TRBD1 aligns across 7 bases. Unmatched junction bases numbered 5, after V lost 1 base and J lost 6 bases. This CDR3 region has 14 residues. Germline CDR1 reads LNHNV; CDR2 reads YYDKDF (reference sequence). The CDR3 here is CATSRGTGDHGYTF. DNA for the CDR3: TGTGCCACCAGCAGAGGAACAGGGGACCATGGCTACACCTTC.

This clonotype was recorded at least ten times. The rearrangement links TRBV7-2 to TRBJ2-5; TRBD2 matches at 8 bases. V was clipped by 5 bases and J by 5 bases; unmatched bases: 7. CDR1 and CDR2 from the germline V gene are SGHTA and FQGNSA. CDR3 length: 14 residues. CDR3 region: CASSRGGSGETQYF. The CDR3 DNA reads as TGTGCCAGCAGCCGGGGGGGGTCAGGGGAGACCCAGTACTTC. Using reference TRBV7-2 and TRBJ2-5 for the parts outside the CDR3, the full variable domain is GAGVSQSPSNKVTEKGKDVELRCDPISGHTALYWYRQSLGQGLEFLIYFQGNSAPDKSGLPSDRFSAERTGGSVSTLTIQRTQQEDSAVYLCASSRGGSGETQYFGPGTRLLVL.